These T cell receptor beta chains were read from a single sample in a study of T cell repertoires in cytomegalovirus infection. TCRdb re-analysed the reads in MiXCR, keeping a single row per CDR3 protein. This table has roughly 320,000 distinct CDR3 sequences, roughly 9.5% appearing once. Sequencing input: PBMCs. Receptors were obtained from a human donor in good health (CMV status not recorded). Some clones in this sample may be carry-over from other donors' samples. Each CDR3 is given with its conserved first and last residue. D genes are given only for firm matches. Clone size is shown for a subset of rows, as once, few, many or a class of expanded clone.

clone size: few
J gene: TRBJ1-2
V gene: TRBV7-2
D gene: TRBD1
CDR3 protein: CASSASDRNYGYTF
CDR3 DNA: TGTGCCAGCAGCGCCTCGGACAGGAACTATGGCTACACCTTC

clone size: .
J gene: TRBJ2-7
V gene: TRBV30
D gene: .
CDR3 protein: CAWYRDPPSEQYF
CDR3 DNA: TGTGCCTGGTACCGGGACCCTCCTTCCGAGCAGTACTTC

clone size: .
J gene: TRBJ2-2
V gene: TRBV6-2/TRBV6-3
D gene: .
CDR3 protein: CASRPQPTGELFF
CDR3 DNA: TGTGCCAGCAGACCCCAACCCACCGGGGAGCTGTTTTTT

clone size: many
J gene: TRBJ2-3
V gene: TRBV7-3
D gene: .
CDR3 protein: CASSSDRGTDTQYF
CDR3 DNA: TGTGCCAGCAGCTCGGACAGAGGCACAGATACGCAGTATTTT

clone size: .
J gene: TRBJ1-1
V gene: TRBV19
D gene: .
CDR3 protein: CASRRWGTEAFF
CDR3 DNA: TGTGCCAGTAGGAGATGGGGCACTGAAGCTTTCTTT

clone size: .
J gene: TRBJ2-2
V gene: TRBV20-1
D gene: TRBD2
CDR3 protein: CSARRGEGTGELFF
CDR3 DNA: TGCAGTGCGCGACGGGGGGAGGGCACCGGGGAGCTGTTTTTT

clone size: few
J gene: TRBJ1-4
V gene: TRBV20-1
D gene: .
CDR3 protein: CSARDLRVGLFF
CDR3 DNA: TGCAGTGCTAGAGATCTCCGGGTAGGACTGTTTTTT

clone size: few
J gene: TRBJ2-2
V gene: TRBV5-6
D gene: .
CDR3 protein: CASSFSGTPNTGELFF
CDR3 DNA: TGTGCCAGCAGCTTTTCCGGGACACCGAACACCGGGGAGCTGTTTTTT

clone size: many
J gene: TRBJ2-1
V gene: TRBV19
D gene: .
CDR3 protein: CASSIREPSYNEQFF
CDR3 DNA: TGTGCCAGTAGTATTAGGGAACCCTCCTACAATGAGCAGTTCTTC

clone size: many
J gene: TRBJ2-7
V gene: TRBV7-2
D gene: TRBD1
CDR3 protein: CASSLAWDRGYEQYF
CDR3 DNA: TGTGCCAGCAGCTTAGCTTGGGACAGGGGTTACGAGCAGTACTTC

clone size: .
J gene: TRBJ2-1
V gene: TRBV11-2
D gene: TRBD1
CDR3 protein: CASSLWRDRAYNEQFF
CDR3 DNA: TGTGCCAGCAGCCTCTGGCGTGACAGGGCATACAATGAGCAGTTCTTC

clone size: few
J gene: TRBJ2-2
V gene: TRBV5-4
D gene: TRBD1
CDR3 protein: CASSTRGLGGELFF
CDR3 DNA: TGTGCCAGCAGCACCAGGGGGCTCGGCGGGGAGCTGTTTTTT

clone size: .
J gene: TRBJ2-7
V gene: TRBV25-1
D gene: .
CDR3 protein: CASRHAGFYEQYF
CDR3 DNA: TGTGCCAGCAGGCACGCGGGGTTCTACGAGCAGTACTTC

clone size: .
J gene: TRBJ1-1
V gene: TRBV10-3
D gene: .
CDR3 protein: CAISESSTGIYTEAFF
CDR3 DNA: TGTGCCATCAGTGAGTCCAGTACAGGGATCTACACTGAAGCTTTCTTT

clone size: .
J gene: TRBJ2-5
V gene: TRBV9
D gene: TRBD2
CDR3 protein: CASSPGLAGDDRGETQYF
CDR3 DNA: TGTGCCAGCAGCCCGGGACTAGCGGGGGATGACCGGGGGGAGACCCAGTACTTC

clone size: many
J gene: TRBJ2-5
V gene: TRBV12-3/TRBV12-4
D gene: TRBD2
CDR3 protein: CASTREGETQYF
CDR3 DNA: TGTGCCAGCACCAGGGAGGGCGAGACCCAGTACTTC

clone size: many
J gene: TRBJ1-2
V gene: TRBV7-9
D gene: .
CDR3 protein: CASSPLFGSSNYGYTF
CDR3 DNA: TGTGCCAGCAGCCCCCTTTTTGGGAGTTCTAACTATGGCTACACCTTC

clone size: few
J gene: TRBJ1-6
V gene: TRBV20-1
D gene: .
CDR3 protein: CSASRGGNSPLHF
CDR3 DNA: TGCAGTGCTAGTAGGGGGGGTAATTCACCCCTCCACTTT

clone size: few
J gene: TRBJ1-4
V gene: TRBV12-3/TRBV12-4
D gene: .
CDR3 protein: CASSLGQSSGPSF
CDR3 DNA: TGTGCCAGCAGCTTAGGGCAAAGTAGCGGGCCTAGCTTT

clone size: .
J gene: TRBJ1-1
V gene: TRBV10-2
D gene: TRBD1
CDR3 protein: CASMDRGDTEAFF
CDR3 DNA: TGCGCCAGCATGGACAGGGGTGATACTGAAGCTTTCTTT

clone size: .
J gene: TRBJ2-1
V gene: TRBV4-1
D gene: .
CDR3 protein: CASSQLIQGYYNEQFF
CDR3 DNA: TGCGCCAGCAGCCAACTCATACAGGGTTACTACAATGAGCAGTTCTTC

clone size: few
J gene: TRBJ2-1
V gene: TRBV20-1
D gene: .
CDR3 protein: CSAEGHNEQFF
CDR3 DNA: TGCAGTGCCGAGGGACACAATGAGCAGTTCTTC

clone size: .
J gene: TRBJ1-5
V gene: TRBV28
D gene: .
CDR3 protein: CASSSPFLATLNQPQHF
CDR3 DNA: TGTGCCAGCAGTTCGCCCTTTCTAGCGACTCTCAATCAGCCCCAGCATTTT

clone size: .
J gene: TRBJ2-5
V gene: TRBV5-1
D gene: TRBD2
CDR3 protein: CASSRGASGGEETQYF
CDR3 DNA: TGCGCCAGCAGCCGGGGGGCTAGCGGGGGTGAGGAGACCCAGTACTTC

clone size: .
J gene: TRBJ1-2
V gene: TRBV7-2
D gene: .
CDR3 protein: CASSLAGGGAGYTF
CDR3 DNA: TGTGCCAGCAGCTTAGCCGGGGGGGGTGCTGGCTACACCTTC

clone size: many
J gene: TRBJ1-2
V gene: TRBV18
D gene: .
CDR3 protein: CASSSQGPPNYGYTF
CDR3 DNA: TGTGCCAGCTCCTCCCAGGGACCCCCTAACTATGGCTACACCTTC

clone size: .
J gene: TRBJ2-5
V gene: TRBV29-1
D gene: .
CDR3 protein: CSVGVVETQYF
CDR3 DNA: TGCAGCGTTGGTGTGGTAGAGACCCAGTACTTC

clone size: once
J gene: TRBJ1-4
V gene: TRBV9
D gene: .
CDR3 protein: CASSVRAGSEKLFF
CDR3 DNA: TGTGCCAGCAGCGTAAGGGCCGGGTCTGAAAAACTGTTTTTT

clone size: .
J gene: TRBJ2-7
V gene: TRBV20-1
D gene: .
CDR3 protein: CSARALPGEKEQYF
CDR3 DNA: TGCAGTGCTAGAGCCCTCCCGGGGGAGAAGGAGCAGTACTTC

clone size: few
J gene: TRBJ1-2
V gene: TRBV5-1
D gene: .
CDR3 protein: CASSSTLNYGYTF
CDR3 DNA: TGCGCCAGCAGCTCAACATTGAACTATGGCTACACCTTC

clone size: many
J gene: TRBJ2-1
V gene: TRBV7-2
D gene: .
CDR3 protein: CASSSRGRYNEQFF
CDR3 DNA: TGTGCCAGCAGCTCCCGGGGGAGGTACAATGAGCAGTTCTTC

clone size: .
J gene: TRBJ1-2
V gene: TRBV27
D gene: .
CDR3 protein: CASSFGSGYGYTF
CDR3 DNA: TGTGCCAGCAGTTTTGGGTCTGGCTATGGCTACACCTTC

clone size: many
J gene: TRBJ1-3
V gene: TRBV7-3
D gene: .
CDR3 protein: CASSLTIHFSGNTIYF
CDR3 DNA: TGTGCCAGCAGCTTAACGATACATTTCTCTGGAAACACCATATATTTT

clone size: many
J gene: TRBJ2-4
V gene: TRBV7-2
D gene: TRBD1
CDR3 protein: CASSTHRDSGNIQYF
CDR3 DNA: TGTGCCAGCAGCACCCACCGGGACAGTGGAAACATTCAGTACTTC

clone size: many
J gene: TRBJ1-6
V gene: TRBV12-3/TRBV12-4
D gene: TRBD1
CDR3 protein: CASLGGQGENNSPLHF
CDR3 DNA: TGTGCCAGCCTTGGCGGACAGGGGGAAAATAATTCACCCCTCCACTTT

clone size: many
J gene: TRBJ2-1
V gene: TRBV10-2
D gene: .
CDR3 protein: CASRSGATLFDEQFF
CDR3 DNA: TGCGCCAGCAGGAGTGGGGCGACCCTTTTCGATGAGCAGTTCTTC

clone size: few
J gene: TRBJ2-7
V gene: TRBV7-8
D gene: .
CDR3 protein: CASSYLRAGRRYEQYF
CDR3 DNA: TGTGCCAGCAGCTACCTCCGGGCGGGTCGACGCTACGAGCAGTACTTC

clone size: many
J gene: TRBJ1-4
V gene: TRBV7-2
D gene: TRBD1
CDR3 protein: CASSDGTGREKLFF
CDR3 DNA: TGTGCCAGCAGCGACGGGACAGGGAGGGAAAAACTGTTTTTT

clone size: .
J gene: TRBJ2-1
V gene: TRBV14
D gene: TRBD2
CDR3 protein: CASSQFSGSYYNEQFF
CDR3 DNA: TGTGCCAGCAGCCAATTTAGCGGGAGTTACTACAATGAGCAGTTCTTC

clone size: many
J gene: TRBJ2-7
V gene: TRBV7-2
D gene: TRBD2
CDR3 protein: CASSTIAGVTYEQYF
CDR3 DNA: TGTGCCAGCAGCACAATAGCGGGAGTGACCTACGAGCAGTACTTC

clone size: many
J gene: TRBJ1-6
V gene: TRBV7-2
D gene: .
CDR3 protein: CASSLDPRTPPLHF
CDR3 DNA: TGTGCCAGCAGCTTAGATCCTAGAACTCCACCCCTCCACTTT

clone size: few
J gene: TRBJ2-7
V gene: TRBV6-8
D gene: TRBD1
CDR3 protein: CASRLQGSGEQYF
CDR3 DNA: TGTGCCAGCAGGCTACAGGGGTCCGGCGAGCAGTACTTC

clone size: many
J gene: TRBJ2-4
V gene: TRBV7-9
D gene: TRBD2
CDR3 protein: CASSLGSGGASAKNIQYF
CDR3 DNA: TGTGCCAGCAGCTTAGGTAGCGGGGGGGCTTCAGCCAAAAACATTCAGTACTTC

clone size: once
J gene: TRBJ1-1
V gene: TRBV7-2
D gene: .
CDR3 protein: CASSLVSVITEAFF
CDR3 DNA: TGTGCCAGCAGCTTAGTATCGGTGATCACTGAAGCTTTCTTT

clone size: many
J gene: TRBJ2-3
V gene: TRBV20-1
D gene: TRBD2
CDR3 protein: CSARDGTRNTDTQYF
CDR3 DNA: TGCAGTGCTAGAGATGGGACTAGGAACACAGATACGCAGTATTTT

clone size: many
J gene: TRBJ1-1
V gene: TRBV20-1
D gene: .
CDR3 protein: CSASLGRRNTEAFF
CDR3 DNA: TGCAGTGCCTCCCTGGGTCGGCGGAACACTGAAGCTTTCTTT

clone size: .
J gene: TRBJ1-6
V gene: TRBV7-2
D gene: .
CDR3 protein: CASTAGEVNSPLHF
CDR3 DNA: TGTGCCAGCACCGCGGGGGAGGTAAATTCACCCCTCCACTTT

clone size: .
J gene: TRBJ1-2
V gene: TRBV6-2/TRBV6-3
D gene: .
CDR3 protein: CASSRGADRNYGYTF
CDR3 DNA: TGTGCCAGCAGCCGAGGGGCAGACCGAAACTATGGCTACACCTTC

clone size: few
J gene: TRBJ1-4
V gene: TRBV6-4
D gene: TRBD1
CDR3 protein: CASSERGQEKLFF
CDR3 DNA: TGTGCCAGCAGTGAAAGGGGGCAAGAAAAACTGTTTTTT

clone size: .
J gene: TRBJ2-1
V gene: TRBV3-1
D gene: TRBD2
CDR3 protein: CASSQTSGLLYNEQFF
CDR3 DNA: TGTGCCAGCAGCCAAACTAGCGGTTTACTCTACAATGAGCAGTTCTTC

clone size: many
J gene: TRBJ2-3
V gene: TRBV12-3/TRBV12-4
D gene: TRBD2
CDR3 protein: CASRLTSGGGSTQYF
CDR3 DNA: TGTGCCAGCAGGTTGACTAGCGGGGGAGGAAGTACGCAGTATTTT

clone size: .
J gene: TRBJ2-1
V gene: TRBV6-2/TRBV6-3
D gene: TRBD1
CDR3 protein: CASSSRQGRPIDEQFF
CDR3 DNA: TGTGCCAGCAGTTCCCGACAGGGCCGACCTATCGATGAGCAGTTCTTC

clone size: many
J gene: TRBJ1-1
V gene: TRBV7-2
D gene: .
CDR3 protein: CASSFGQTEAFF
CDR3 DNA: TGTGCCAGCAGCTTTGGACAGACTGAAGCTTTCTTT

clone size: few
J gene: TRBJ2-7
V gene: TRBV11-2
D gene: TRBD1
CDR3 protein: CASSLDNYRGFPYEQYF
CDR3 DNA: TGTGCCAGCAGCTTAGATAATTACAGGGGATTCCCCTACGAGCAGTACTTC

clone size: few
J gene: TRBJ1-2
V gene: TRBV6-6
D gene: .
CDR3 protein: CASSASATGYGYTF
CDR3 DNA: TGTGCCAGCAGTGCCTCCGCGACAGGCTATGGCTACACCTTC

clone size: many
J gene: TRBJ2-1
V gene: TRBV7-2
D gene: .
CDR3 protein: CASSSRGVFNPYNEQFF
CDR3 DNA: TGTGCCAGCAGCTCACGTGGGGTGTTCAACCCCTACAATGAGCAGTTCTTC

clone size: many
J gene: TRBJ1-5
V gene: TRBV7-2
D gene: .
CDR3 protein: CASSLLRVVSNQPQHF
CDR3 DNA: TGTGCCAGCAGCCTCCTTCGAGTTGTTAGCAATCAGCCCCAGCATTTT